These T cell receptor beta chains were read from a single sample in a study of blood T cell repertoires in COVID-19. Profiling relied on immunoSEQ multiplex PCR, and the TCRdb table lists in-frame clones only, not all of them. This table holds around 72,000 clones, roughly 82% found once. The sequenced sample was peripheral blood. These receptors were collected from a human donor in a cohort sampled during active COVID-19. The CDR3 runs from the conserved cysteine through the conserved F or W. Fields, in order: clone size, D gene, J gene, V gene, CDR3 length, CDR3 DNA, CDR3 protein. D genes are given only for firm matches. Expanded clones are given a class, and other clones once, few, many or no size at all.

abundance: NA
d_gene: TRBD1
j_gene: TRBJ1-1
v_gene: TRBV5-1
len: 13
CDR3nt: TGCGCCAGCAGCTGGGACAGGGAAACTGAAGCTTTCTTT
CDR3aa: CASSWDRETEAFF

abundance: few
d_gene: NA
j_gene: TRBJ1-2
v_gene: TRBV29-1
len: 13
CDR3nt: TGCAGCGTTGGCGGGGGCGAGGGCTATGGCTACACCTTC
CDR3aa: CSVGGGEGYGYTF

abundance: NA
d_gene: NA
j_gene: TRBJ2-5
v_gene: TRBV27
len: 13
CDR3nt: TGTGCCAGCAGTTTCCGGGGTCAAGAGACCCAGTACTTC
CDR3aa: CASSFRGQETQYF

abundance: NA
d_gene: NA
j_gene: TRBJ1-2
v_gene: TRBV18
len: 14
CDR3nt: TGTGCCAGCTCACCACGGTCGGGGGATGGTGGCTACACCTTC
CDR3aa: CASSPRSGDGGYTF

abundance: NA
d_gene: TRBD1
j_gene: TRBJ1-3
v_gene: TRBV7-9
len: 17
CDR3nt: TGTGCCAGCAGCTCGCCCCTCGGGACAGACTCTGGAAACACCATATATTTT
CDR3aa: CASSSPLGTDSGNTIYF

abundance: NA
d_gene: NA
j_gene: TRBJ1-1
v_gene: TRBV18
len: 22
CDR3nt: TGTGCCAGCTCACCAAATCAGCTTAGGGCGGGATTCTTGTATTTGGGGAATAAGGAAGCTTTCTTT
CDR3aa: CASSPNQLRAGFLYLGNKEAFF

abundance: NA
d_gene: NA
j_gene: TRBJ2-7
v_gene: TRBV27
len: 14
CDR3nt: TGTGCCAGCAGTATAAATGCCCAGTCCTACGAGCAGTACTTC
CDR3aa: CASSINAQSYEQYF

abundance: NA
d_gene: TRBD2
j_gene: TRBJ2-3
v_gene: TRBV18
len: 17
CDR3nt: TGTGCCAGCTCACCCCTCCGTCTAGCGGGAGTTTTCGATACGCAGTATTTT
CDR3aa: CASSPLRLAGVFDTQYF

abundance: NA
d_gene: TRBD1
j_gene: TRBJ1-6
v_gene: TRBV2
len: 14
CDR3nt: TGTGCCAGCAGCCGGGACAGACCAGGCGCACCCCTCCACTTT
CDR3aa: CASSRDRPGAPLHF

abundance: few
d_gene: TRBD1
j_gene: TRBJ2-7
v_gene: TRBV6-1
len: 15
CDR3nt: TGTGCCAGCAGTGACCGAGGACAGGTCAGCGACGAGCAGTACTTC
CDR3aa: CASSDRGQVSDEQYF

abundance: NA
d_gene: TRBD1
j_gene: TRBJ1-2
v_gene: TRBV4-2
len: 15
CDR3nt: TGTGCCAGCAGCCCAGGGACAGGGGGCGGATATGGCTACACCTTC
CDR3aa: CASSPGTGGGYGYTF

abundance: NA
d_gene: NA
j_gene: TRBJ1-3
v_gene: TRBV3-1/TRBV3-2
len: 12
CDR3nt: TGTGCCAGCAGTCTCTCTGGAAACACCATATATTTT
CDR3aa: CASSLSGNTIYF

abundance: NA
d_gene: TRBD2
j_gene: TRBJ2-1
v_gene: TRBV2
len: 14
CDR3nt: TGTGCCAGCAGTATCCGGACTAGCGGGGGGGCGGAGTTCTTC
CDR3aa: CASSIRTSGGAEFF

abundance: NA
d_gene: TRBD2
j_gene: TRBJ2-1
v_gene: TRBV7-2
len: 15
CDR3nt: TGTGCCAGCAGCCCCTCCGGGGGGTCCTACAATGAGCAGTTCTTC
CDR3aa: CASSPSGGSYNEQFF

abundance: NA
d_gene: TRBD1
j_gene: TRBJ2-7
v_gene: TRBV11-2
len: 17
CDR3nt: TGTGCCAGCAGCTTAGGAGGGGGCATACCGAGCTCCTACGAGCAGTACTTC
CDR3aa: CASSLGGGIPSSYEQYF

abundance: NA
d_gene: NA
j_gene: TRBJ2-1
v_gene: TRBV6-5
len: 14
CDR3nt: TGTGCCAGCAAAGCCTGGGACTTCTACAATGAGCAGTTCTTC
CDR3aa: CASKAWDFYNEQFF